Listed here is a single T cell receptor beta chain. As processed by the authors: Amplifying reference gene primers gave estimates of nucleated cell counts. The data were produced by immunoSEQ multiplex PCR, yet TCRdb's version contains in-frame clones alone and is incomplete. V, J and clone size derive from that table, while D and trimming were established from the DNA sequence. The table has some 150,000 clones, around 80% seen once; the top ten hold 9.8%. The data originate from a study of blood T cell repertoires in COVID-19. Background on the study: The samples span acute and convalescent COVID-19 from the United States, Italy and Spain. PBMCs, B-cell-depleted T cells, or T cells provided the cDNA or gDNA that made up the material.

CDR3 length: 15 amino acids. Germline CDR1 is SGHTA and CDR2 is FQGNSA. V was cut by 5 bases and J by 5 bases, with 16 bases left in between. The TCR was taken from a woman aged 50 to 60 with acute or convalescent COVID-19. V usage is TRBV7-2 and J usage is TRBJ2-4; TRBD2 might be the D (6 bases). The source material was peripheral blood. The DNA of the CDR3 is TGTGCCAGCAGCCTACTAGCTCGACCCCAAAACATTCAGTACTTC. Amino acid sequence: CASSLLARPQNIQYF. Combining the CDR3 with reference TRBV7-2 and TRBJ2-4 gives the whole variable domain GAGVSQSPSNKVTEKGKDVELRCDPISGHTALYWYRQSLGQGLEFLIYFQGNSAPDKSGLPSDRFSAERTGGSVSTLTIQRTQQEDSAVYLCASSLLARPQNIQYFGAGTRLSVL.